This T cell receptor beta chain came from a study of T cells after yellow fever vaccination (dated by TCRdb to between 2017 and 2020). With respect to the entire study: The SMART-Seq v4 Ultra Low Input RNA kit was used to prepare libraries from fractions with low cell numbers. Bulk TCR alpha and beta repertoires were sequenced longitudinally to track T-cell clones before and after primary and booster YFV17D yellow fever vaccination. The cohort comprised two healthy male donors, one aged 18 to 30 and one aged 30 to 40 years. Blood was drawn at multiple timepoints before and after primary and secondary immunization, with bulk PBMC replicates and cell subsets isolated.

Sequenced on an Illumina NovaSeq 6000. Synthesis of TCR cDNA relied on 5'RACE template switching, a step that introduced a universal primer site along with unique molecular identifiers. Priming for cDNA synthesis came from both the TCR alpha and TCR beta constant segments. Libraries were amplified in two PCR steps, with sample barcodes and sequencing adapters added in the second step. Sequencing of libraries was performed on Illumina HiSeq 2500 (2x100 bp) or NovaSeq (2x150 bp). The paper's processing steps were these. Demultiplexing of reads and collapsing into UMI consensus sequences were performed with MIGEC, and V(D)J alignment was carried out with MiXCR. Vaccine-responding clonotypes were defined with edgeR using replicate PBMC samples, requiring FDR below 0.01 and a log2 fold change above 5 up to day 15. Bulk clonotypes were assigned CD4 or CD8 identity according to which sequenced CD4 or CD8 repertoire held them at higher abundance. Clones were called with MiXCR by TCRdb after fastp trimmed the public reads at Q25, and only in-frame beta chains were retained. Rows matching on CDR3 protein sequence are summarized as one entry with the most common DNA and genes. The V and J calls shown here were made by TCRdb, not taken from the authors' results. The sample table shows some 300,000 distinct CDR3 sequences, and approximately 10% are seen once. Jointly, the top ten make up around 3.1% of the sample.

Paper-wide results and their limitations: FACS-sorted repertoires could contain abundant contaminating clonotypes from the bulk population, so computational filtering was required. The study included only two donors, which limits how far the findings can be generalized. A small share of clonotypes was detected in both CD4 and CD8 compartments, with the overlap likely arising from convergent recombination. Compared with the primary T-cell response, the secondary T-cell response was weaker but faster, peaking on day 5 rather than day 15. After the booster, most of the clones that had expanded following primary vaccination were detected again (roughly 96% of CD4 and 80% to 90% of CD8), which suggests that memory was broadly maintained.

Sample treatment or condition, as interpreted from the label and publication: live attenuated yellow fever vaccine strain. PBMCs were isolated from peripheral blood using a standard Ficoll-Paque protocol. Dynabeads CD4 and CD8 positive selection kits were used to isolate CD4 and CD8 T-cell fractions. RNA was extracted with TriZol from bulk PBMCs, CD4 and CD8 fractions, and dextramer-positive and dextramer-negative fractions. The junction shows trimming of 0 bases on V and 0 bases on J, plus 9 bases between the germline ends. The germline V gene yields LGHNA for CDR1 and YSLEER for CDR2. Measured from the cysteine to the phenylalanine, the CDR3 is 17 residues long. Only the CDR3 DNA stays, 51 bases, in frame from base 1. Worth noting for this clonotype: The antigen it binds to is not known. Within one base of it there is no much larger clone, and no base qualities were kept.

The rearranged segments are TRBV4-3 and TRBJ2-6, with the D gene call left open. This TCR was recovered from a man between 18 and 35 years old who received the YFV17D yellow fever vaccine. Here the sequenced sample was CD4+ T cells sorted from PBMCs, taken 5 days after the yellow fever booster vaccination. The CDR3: CASSQDTDFSGANVLTF. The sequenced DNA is TGCGCCAGCAGCCAAGACACAGACTTCTCTGGGGCCAACGTCCTGACTTTC.